This TCR beta chain was retrieved from a study of blood T cell repertoires in COVID-19. In its sample, this clone was seen a few times. This CDR3 is 14 amino acids long. The V gene lost 2 bases and the J gene lost 4 bases, with 11 bases spanning the gap. Germline assignment: CDR1 SGHAT and CDR2 FQNNGV. Seattle patients were enrolled during active infection and followed longitudinally. Clones were read by immunoSEQ multiplex PCR, and TCRdb kept only the in-frame ones, dropping some. The sample lists 170,000 or so clones, more than 75% seen once, with around 0.63% in the top ten. This receptor was identified in a man aged 55 to 70 with COVID-19, enrolled during active disease. The J gene is TRBJ2-5, the V gene TRBV11-2, with D possibly being TRBD1 (6 bases). Material: peripheral blood. In DNA form, the CDR3 reads TGTGCCAGCAGCTTATCACAGGGCAGAGAGACCCAGTACTTC. Its translation is CASSLSQGRETQYF.